Listed here are 6 T cell receptor beta chains from one sample, sequenced in a study of OX40 agonist ivuxolimab in advanced cancers. This table comes from immunoSEQ multiplex PCR, and its TCRdb copy is limited to in-frame clones, with some not included. The top ten hold about 2.4% of the sample, which has tens of thousands of clones, around 80% seen once. The sequenced sample was CD4+ or CD8+ T cells sorted from blood, obtained in a trial of the OX40 agonist ivuxolimab. These receptors came from an adult with an advanced solid tumor such as melanoma, head and neck, liver or kidney cancer.

As concerns this clone: The sample has other DNA sequences that encode this CDR3 too. This sequence joins TRBV7-9 and TRBJ2-7; D gene unclear. V shed 5 bases and J shed 1 base, with 3 bases lying between them. CDR1 and CDR2 from the germline V gene are SEHNR and FQNEAQ (reference sequence). The CDR3 totals 11 residues. The CDR3 spells CASSLSYEQYF. DNA of the CDR3: TGTGCCAGCAGCCTTTCCTACGAGCAGTACTTC.

This clone was seen only a few times. This rearrangement joins TRBV4-2 to TRBJ2-5, with D perhaps matching TRBD2 (5 bases). V dropped 1 base and J dropped 5 bases, with 14 bases sitting between them. The germline V gene encodes CDR1 LGHNA and CDR2 YNFKEQ. The CDR3 is 15 amino acids. The CDR3 region has the DNA TGTGCCAGCAGCCAAGCCGGGAAAGCCTCCGAGACCCAGTACTTC. Translating gives CASSQAGKASETQYF.

The chain joins TRBV19 to TRBJ2-2, with 9 bases that match TRBD2. The CDR3 contains 18 residues. Germline V gene lookup returns CDR1 LNHDA and CDR2 SQIVND (reference sequence). The ends lost 5 bases at V and 2 bases at J; junction bases unmatched: 12. This CDR3 is CASSSTLVSGRNTGELFF. The CDR3, as DNA: TGTGCCAGTAGTTCCACTCTTGTTAGCGGGAGAAACACCGGGGAGCTGTTTTTT.

The rearrangement joins TRBV5-8 to TRBJ2-3; possible D gene TRBD2, 6 bases. V was shortened by 3 bases and J by 5 bases, with 10 bases between the two germline ends. This CDR3 has 13 residues. Germline CDR1 reads SGHTS; CDR2 reads YDEGEE. In nucleotides, the CDR3 is TGTGCCAGCAGCTCAATGGGGGGAGATACGCAGTATTTT. Amino acids: CASSSMGGDTQYF.

The CDR3 nucleotides read TGTGCCAGCAGCCACGACTCATTTCAGTACTTC. Its translation is CASSHDSFQYF. The chain links TRBV11-2 to TRBJ2-5; D is unclear. Germline assignment: CDR1 SGHAT and CDR2 FQNNGV. The CDR3 is 11 residues long. V was clipped by 5 bases and J by 11 bases, with 12 bases between them.

The V call is TRBV10-3, the J call TRBJ1-5; tentative D call: TRBD1 (6 bases). CDR3 length equals 15 residues. Deletions cut 2 bases from V and 2 bases from J, with 10 bases between. Germline V gene lookup returns CDR1 ENHRY and CDR2 SYGVKD. In DNA, the CDR3 is TGTGCCATCAGTGAGAAACAGGGAGGCAATCAGCCCCAGCATTTT. Its protein is CAISEKQGGNQPQHF.